The 13 T cell receptor beta chains below all came from one sample that was sequenced in a study of CD8 T cells in ankylosing spondylitis. Study observations and caveats: Typical of ankylosing spondylitis blood, it appeared, was a TCR beta motif of under 10 highly homologous variants.

Their cognate antigens are unknown. In TCRdb, the 5' RACE reads were re-called with MiXCR into one record per CDR3 protein. This table has approximately 540,000 distinct CDR3 sequences, 9.5% to 15% appearing once. The sample taken for sequencing was blood, either unsorted or a sorted T cell fraction (not recorded which). Receptors were obtained from a male donor with ankylosing spondylitis.

The table lists this clonotype with a few counts. The genes are TRBV5-1 and TRBJ2-7; TRBD1 matches at 11 bases. Germline loops: CDR1 SGHRS, CDR2 YFSETQ. With 2 bases clipped from V and 7 bases from J, the junction kept 11 bases outside the gene matches. The CDR3 is 16 amino acids. CDR3 sequence reads: CASSLLDGQGAREQYF. The CDR3 nucleotides are TGCGCCAGCAGCTTATTAGACGGACAGGGGGCGCGGGAGCAGTACTTC. Full variable domain (outside the CDR3, taken from reference TRBV5-1 and TRBJ2-7): KAGVTQTPRYLIKTRGQQVTLSCSPISGHRSVSWYQQTPGQGLQFLFEYFSETQRNKGNFPGRFSGRQFSNSRSEMNVSTLELGDSALYLCASSLLDGQGAREQYFGPGTRLTVT.

Only a few counts were recorded for this clonotype. The chain is built from TRBV20-1 and TRBJ2-5, with TRBD2 matching over 13 bases. The CDR3 contains 15 residues. In germline, CDR1 is DFQATT, CDR2 SNEGSKA (reference sequence). The chain's CDR3 is CSGSGLAGVPGTQYF. In DNA form, the CDR3 reads TGCAGCGGAAGCGGACTAGCGGGGGTGCCAGGGACCCAGTACTTC.

This clonotype appeared a single time. This chain connects TRBV20-1 to TRBJ1-5; D remains ambiguous. The germline CDR1 and CDR2 sequences are DFQATT and SNEGSKA (reference sequence). The CDR3 covers 13 residues. V was shortened by 4 bases and J by 0 bases, with 7 bases between the two germline ends. This CDR3 is CSATDRSNQPQHF. CDR3 nucleotide sequence: TGCAGTGCTACCGATCGTAGCAATCAGCCCCAGCATTTT.

This clonotype has more than one count but fewer than ten. The CDR3 bases are TGCAGTGCTAGAGGGTTGGGGGCGGCATCCTACAATGAGCAGTTCTTC. Amino acid sequence: CSARGLGAASYNEQFF. The V gene is TRBV20-1, the J gene TRBJ2-1, with D possibly being TRBD1 (6 bases). Germline lookup yields CDR1 DFQATT and CDR2 SNEGSKA (reference sequence). Deletions cut 1 base from V and 1 base from J, with 14 bases between. The CDR3 runs to 16 residues.

The V gene is TRBV24-1, the J gene TRBJ2-1, with TRBD2 identical over 11 bases. Germline lookup yields CDR1 KGHDR and CDR2 SFDVKD. The CDR3 runs to 15 residues. The V and J ends lost 5 bases and 8 bases, in that order; junction bases with no gene match: 7. The CDR3 spells CATSALSGRADEQFF. The CDR3 DNA reads TGTGCCACCAGTGCCCTTAGCGGGAGGGCAGATGAGCAGTTCTTC.

This clonotype has just a few counts. The J gene is TRBJ2-7, the V gene TRBV3-1; a weak D match, TRBD1 (6 bases). There are 15 residues in the CDR3. CDR1 LGHDT and CDR2 YNNKEL come from the germline V gene (reference sequence). The V end was cut by 3 bases, the J end by 6 bases, with 18 bases between. The DNA for the CDR3 is TGTGCCAGCAGCCAGAGGGGGAACGGCAGGGCCGAGCAGTACTTC. Its protein product is CASSQRGNGRAEQYF.

This clonotype was found a few times. The chain joins TRBV10-2 to TRBJ2-1; D possibly corresponds to TRBD2 (6 bases). Trimming cost V 8 bases and J 7 bases, with 9 bases left between them. The V gene's germline CDR1 is WSHSY and CDR2 SAAADI. This CDR3 has 11 residues. The chain's CDR3 is CASLGRNEQFF. The CDR3 coding sequence is TGCGCCAGCCTCGGGAGAAATGAGCAGTTCTTC.

This chain uses TRBV18 with TRBJ1-2; TRBD1 is a possible D gene (6 bases). V was cut by 4 bases and J by 6 bases, with 12 bases left in between. The CDR3 sequence is 13 residues long. The germline V gene encodes CDR1 KGHSH and CDR2 LQKENI. CDR3 region: CASSRGAVDGYTF. In DNA form, the CDR3 reads TGTGCCAGCTCACGGGGGGCGGTGGATGGCTACACCTTC. Full variable domain (rest looked up from reference TRBV18 and TRBJ1-2): NAGVMQNPRHLVRRRGQEARLRCSPMKGHSHVYWYRQLPEEGLKFMVYLQKENIIDESGMPKERFSAEFPKEGPSILRIQQVVRGDSAAYFCASSRGAVDGYTFGSGTRLTVV.

V gene TRBV3-1 combines with J gene TRBJ2-1; possible D gene TRBD2, 7 bases. Trimming took off 4 bases at V and 9 bases at J, with 13 bases between the two ends. From germline, CDR1 is LGHDT and CDR2 YNNKEL (reference sequence). The CDR3 is 13 residues long. CDR3 sequence (DNA): TGTGCCAGCAGCCTCCCAAGGGGGGGTGAGCAGTTCTTC. Translated: CASSLPRGGEQFF.

This clonotype was seen only a few times. The chain carries TRBV6-1 and TRBJ1-1, with D unclear. V lost 6 bases and J 11 bases, leaving 10 bases between the germline ends. The CDR3 spans 10 residues. Germline lookup yields CDR1 MNHNS and CDR2 SASEGT. CDR3 coding DNA: TGTGCCAGCAGCAGAGATGGGGCTTTCTTT. Translating it yields CASSRDGAFF.

This clonotype was detected ten times or more. The V call is TRBV7-2, the J call TRBJ2-2; D tentatively fits TRBD1 or TRBD2 (5 bases each). The ends were cut back, 0 bases at V and 4 bases at J, with 6 bases in the middle. Germline V lookup: CDR1 SGHTA, CDR2 FQGNSA. The CDR3 loop spans 14 amino acids. This chain's CDR3 is CASSLAGTTGELFF. The CDR3 region has the DNA TGTGCCAGCAGCTTAGCCGGGACCACCGGGGAGCTGTTTTTT.

The chain links TRBV6-2 or TRBV6-3 to TRBJ2-5, with a possible D match to TRBD1 (6 bases). Germline CDR1 is MNHEY and CDR2 is SVGEGT. This CDR3 spans 15 amino acids. V shed 7 bases and J shed 0 bases, with 15 bases lying between them. CDR3 loop: CASISRGTYQETQYF. Written as DNA, the CDR3 is TGTGCCAGCATATCTAGGGGGACCTACCAAGAGACCCAGTACTTC.

The J gene is TRBJ2-5, the V gene TRBV6-1; D might be TRBD1 or TRBD2, each matching 5 bases. V lost 7 bases, J lost 1 base, and 13 bases lay in between. The CDR3 covers 14 residues. Germline V lookup: CDR1 MNHNS, CDR2 SASEGT. The chain's CDR3 is CASTLGRGQETQYF. The CDR3 DNA follows: TGTGCCAGCACCCTGGGACGGGGCCAAGAGACCCAGTACTTC.